Each of the 9 T cell receptor beta chains below was sequenced from the same sample in a study of response to subunit inactivated influenza vaccine. TCRdb re-called the RT-PCR reads with MiXCR, one entry per CDR3 protein. The sample consists of 450,000 to 550,000 distinct CDR3 sequences, about 25% of them appearing once. Material: CD4+ T cells sorted from PBMCs, obtained less than 6 days after vaccination. These TCRs come from a man aged 50 or older who received an inactivated influenza vaccine.

The chain has TRBV7-2 and TRBJ2-7; D remains ambiguous. The CDR3 has 12 residues. Trimming pared 2 bases from V and 5 bases from J, leaving 7 bases between. The germline V gene encodes CDR1 SGHTA and CDR2 FQGNSA. The CDR3 reads CASSLRVHEQYF. The CDR3 nucleotides read TGTGCCAGCAGCTTAAGGGTCCACGAGCAGTACTTC.

V is TRBV29-1 and J is TRBJ1-2, with a tentative D call TRBD1 (5 bases). V lost 2 bases and J 5 bases, leaving 15 bases between the germline ends. This CDR3 spans 14 amino acids. Germline V CDR1 and CDR2: SQVTM, ANQGSEA. The CDR3 DNA reads as TGCAGCGTTGAATTCCAGGGCAGGGAATATGGCTACACCTTC. As protein: CSVEFQGREYGYTF.

This clonotype was seen a handful of times. V is TRBV6-4 and J is TRBJ1-1, with D unclear. V was shortened by 3 bases and J by 6 bases, with 20 bases between the two germline ends. The CDR3 totals 16 residues. Germline CDR1 reads MRHNA; CDR2 reads SNTAGT. In nucleotides, the CDR3 is TGTGCCAGCAGTGATCGGGATAGGGTTAAGGACGCTGAAGCTTTCTTT. Amino acid sequence: CASSDRDRVKDAEAFF.

The rearrangement joins TRBV10-3 to TRBJ1-1; D is uncertain. V was clipped by 0 bases and J by 1 base, with 15 bases between them. The germline V gene has CDR1 ENHRY and CDR2 SYGVKD. CDR3 length: 17 residues. In DNA form, the CDR3 reads TGTGCCATCAGTGAGTCGAAAGGCTCAGCCTGGAACACTGAAGCTTTCTTT. It yields the protein CAISESKGSAWNTEAFF.

This clonotype was observed a few times. The chain couples TRBV29-1 to TRBJ1-2; D may be TRBD1 (5 bases). Germline assignment: CDR1 SQVTM and CDR2 ANQGSEA. Trimming removed 6 bases from V and 6 bases from J, with 14 bases in between. This CDR3 contains 12 residues. For the CDR3, the DNA is TGCAGCGTCCTTCGGAGGGGTGATGGCTACACCTTC. The encoded protein is CSVLRRGDGYTF. Full variable domain (outside the CDR3, taken from reference TRBV29-1 and TRBJ1-2): SAVISQKPSRDICQRGTSLTIQCQVDSQVTMMFWYRQQPGQSLTLIATANQGSEATYESGFVIDKFPISRPNLTFSTLTVSNMSPEDSSIYLCSVLRRGDGYTFGSGTRLTVV.

The chain has TRBV7-2 and TRBJ2-5; 7 bases match TRBD1. The CDR3 sequence is 16 residues long. CDR1 is SGHTA and CDR2 is FQGNSA in the germline V gene. Germline trimming cut 0 bases from V and 2 bases from J; bases unmatched to any gene: 6. The CDR3 DNA follows: TGTGCCAGCAGCTTAGCGCGGTCCAGGGGGCAAGAGACCCAGTACTTC. Residues: CASSLARSRGQETQYF.

This sequence joins TRBV12-3 or TRBV12-4 and TRBJ2-1, with 7 bases fitting TRBD1. This CDR3 has 14 amino acids. V lost 4 bases and J lost 7; bases outside the gene matches: 7. CDR3 bases: TGTGCCAGCAGTTCCTTACAGGGGCGGAATGAGCAGTTCTTC. Its translation: CASSSLQGRNEQFF.

The chain recombines TRBV2 with TRBJ2-4, with 7 nucleotides matching TRBD1. The V segment lost 6 bases and the J segment 0 bases; nucleotides outside the gene matches: 8. CDR3 length equals 16 residues. The germline gives CDR1 SNHLY, CDR2 FYNNEI. The CDR3 DNA is TGTGCCAGCAGCCCTCCGACAGGGCTAGCCAAAAACATTCAGTACTTC. This encodes CASSPPTGLAKNIQYF.

This clonotype was detected only a few times. V usage is TRBV12-3 or TRBV12-4 and J usage is TRBJ2-7; 7 nucleotides line up with TRBD1. The CDR3 consists of 13 residues. Trimming took 8 bases from V and 6 from J; bases not matched to a gene: 10. The CDR3 loop reads CASGWDSLAEQYF. The CDR3 coding sequence is TGTGCCAGCGGTTGGGACAGTCTAGCCGAGCAGTACTTC.